This TCR beta chain was captured by sequencing in a study of identical twins. This clonotype was counted only a few times. The antigen remains unidentified. Study-wide findings and caveats: For out-of-frame beta sequences, excess twin sharing was weaker. The models gave estimates that fell short of the out-of-frame TCR alpha sharing seen in monozygotic twins.

TCRdb called the 5' RACE reads again in MiXCR, with one record for every CDR3 protein. The data hold about 810,000 distinct CDR3 sequences, with 9% to 15% observed a single time. Germline V gene data show CDR1 as SGHRS and CDR2 as YFSETQ. V was cut by 2 bases and J by 5 bases, with 7 bases left in between. The CDR3 covers 12 residues. In addition, the sample was reused for a study of yellow fever vaccine responses in identical twins.

This rearrangement joins TRBV5-1 to TRBJ1-2, with unresolved D. The sample was PBMCs. The TCR sequence derives from a woman between 18 and 29 years old in good health. CDR3 in amino acids: CASSFGEYGYTF. The CDR3 bases are TGCGCCAGCAGCTTTGGGGAATATGGCTACACCTTC. Together with reference TRBV5-1 and TRBJ1-2, the CDR3 gives the full variable domain: KAGVTQTPRYLIKTRGQQVTLSCSPISGHRSVSWYQQTPGQGLQFLFEYFSETQRNKGNFPGRFSGRQFSNSRSEMNVSTLELGDSALYLCASSFGEYGYTFGSGTRLTVV.